The sequence of this T cell receptor (beta chain) was determined in a study of blood T cells in healthy people across ages (dated by TCRdb to between 2015 and 2017). With respect to the entire study: In model experiments, roughly one uniquely barcoded TCR beta cDNA molecule per two T cells was captured by template switching. Four age groups were formed from the donors: young (average approximately 15 years), middle-aged (approximately 41), aged (around 68) and long-lived (roughly 81). To avoid experimental bias, donors of different ages were randomly spread across the sequencing lanes. Using the same blood draw, the study looked at two additional independent replicas of 1 million unique cDNA reads for two donors, one aged 18 to 30 and the other aged 80 or older. Age-related changes in TCR beta repertoire diversity were measured in the study by deep sequencing normalized with unique cDNA molecular identifiers. General conclusions and limits of the study: Estimates of total diversity based on one million sequenced T cells were regarded as lower bounds and as underestimates. The percentage of naive T cells measured by flow cytometry correlated strongly with observed TCR beta diversity. Because donor CMV infection status was unknown, age-related changes in expanded clonotypes were potentially confounded. Compared with the aged group, the long-lived group had more naive CD4+ T cells, fewer expanded clones and increased TCR diversity, a pattern suggesting age selection. Observed TCR beta diversity per million T cells fell roughly linearly with age, and a significant reduction was already apparent by age about 36. Since profiling was done on bulk unsorted PBMCs, naive and antigen-experienced compartments could not be conclusively compared.

Counted from cysteine to phenylalanine, this CDR3 has 13 amino acids. The kept DNA is CDR3 alone, 39 bases in frame from the first base. CDR1 and CDR2, per the germline V gene, are ENHRY and SYGVKD. After removal of 10 bases from V and 4 bases from J, the junction retains 9 bases not matched to a gene. As for this clonotype: It has no known antigen specificity. No base quality information exists; no much larger clone differs at one position.

The donors were about 40 Caucasian individuals from Russia, aged 6 to 90 years, who were systemically healthy. About 10 milliliters of peripheral blood were drawn from each donor into EDTA-treated Vacutainer tubes. PBMCs were isolated by Ficoll-Paque density-gradient centrifugation, with at least 6.5 million obtained per sample. Total RNA, at least 6 micrograms per sample, was extracted from PBMCs with Trizol reagent. The percentages of naive CD45RAhigh/CD27high T cells were determined by flow cytometry on a PBMC aliquot from every donor. Library creation used 5' RACE. Instrument used: Illumina HiSeq 2500. A second 7 to 11 cycle PCR used a sample-barcoded 5' primer and a J-beta primer mix. A unique molecular identifier was introduced onto each TCR beta cDNA molecule by a template-switch 5' adaptor carrying 12 random nucleotides. Each sample yielded at least 3 million CDR3-containing paired-end reads. All of the RNA was converted into first-strand cDNA using the Mint cDNA synthesis kit, with a TRBC-specific oligonucleotide serving as the primer. All cDNA was treated with uracil-DNA glycosylase and then went through a first 18-cycle PCR with the universal primers M1SS and BC2_uni_R. The authors' analysis ran thus. Each sample was normalized by randomly selecting 1 million high-quality reads, each carrying a distinct molecular identifier. Reads with shared molecular identifiers were discarded instead of being binned into consensus sequences. MiTCR, set to a Q25 quality threshold and the strictest error-elimination algorithm, was used for CDR3 identification, clonotype clustering and error correction. Lower-bound total TCR beta diversity was estimated with a nonparametric unseen species model using Euler transformation. Using fastp trimming at Q25 and MiXCR clonotype assembly, TCRdb reanalyzed the public sequencing data and kept in-frame beta chains. Each entry merges the rows of one CDR3 protein and shows their most common DNA and genes. These V and J calls are TCRdb output, not the study's own analysis. The table for this sample lists about 1.4 million distinct CDR3 sequences; 45% to 70% of them were counted only once. Clones ranked in the top ten supply 6.7% of the sample.

This TCR was recovered from a young man in good health. The rearrangement joined TRBV10-3 to TRBJ1-1; 7 junctional bases match TRBD1. Sequenced material: blood. The CDR3 here reads CATAEGAGTEAFF. The bases are TGTGCCACCGCCGAGGGGGCGGGCACTGAAGCTTTCTTT.